The clone carrying this T cell receptor beta chain was seen many times. Antigen unknown. These data originate in a study of Graves' ophthalmopathy and Graves' hyperthyroidism. Study results and limitations: A 13-signature model separated ophthalmopathy from stable hyperthyroidism, reaching roughly 85% sensitivity and 75% to 83% specificity cross-validated.

The CDR3 covers 14 residues. Germline V CDR1 and CDR2: SGHAT, FQNNGV. V gave up 5 bases and J gave up 5 bases, with 15 bases separating them. The study recruited hyperthyroidism patients aged 18 to 65 who were newly diagnosed, under 2 months' duration. Amplified material comprised TCR beta CDR3 regions derived from RNA transcripts. Following a first-round RT-PCR that used HTBI primers, a second-round multiplex PCR was carried out. Via MiXCR, TCRdb re-called the multiplex PCR reads, giving one row per CDR3 protein. The sample consists of about 620,000 distinct CDR3 sequences, about 20% of them appearing once.

The rearrangement links TRBV11-2 to TRBJ1-1; the D gene is possibly TRBD1 (5 bases). The receptor comes from a young woman with stable Graves' hyperthyroidism. Some clones in this sample may be carry-over from other donors' samples. Source material: peripheral blood. CDR3 DNA sequence: TGTGCCAGCAGCCAAGGGTGGGGGGGGACTGAAGCTTTCTTT. Protein: CASSQGWGGTEAFF.